These 22 T cell receptor beta chains came from one sample sequenced in a study of T-cell memory formation after mild COVID-19. TCRdb analysed the 5' RACE reads with MiXCR anew, one entry per CDR3 protein. Found here are 170,000 or so distinct CDR3 sequences, roughly 31% of them singletons; the top ten hold around 12%. Sequencing input: PBMCs or a T cell subset sorted from them (not recorded which). These receptors originate from an adult woman who had mild COVID-19 (a few samples of this study predate the infection). Cell type and time point are not known.

The CDR3 region is CAISRGPNDRNGYTF. Written as DNA, the CDR3 is TGTGCCATCAGCCGAGGGCCAAACGACAGGAATGGCTACACCTTC. This sequence joins TRBV10-3 and TRBJ1-2; D possibly corresponds to TRBD1 (6 bases). The CDR3 consists of 15 residues. Trimming removed 6 bases from V and 6 bases from J, with 20 bases in between. Germline CDR1 and CDR2: ENHRY and SYGVKD.

This clonotype was detected only once. The rearrangement joins TRBV20-1 to TRBJ2-7, with D possibly matching TRBD2 (5 bases). The CDR3 sequence is 11 residues long. The germline V and J ends were trimmed by 6 bases and 2 bases, with 8 bases remaining between them. Germline values: CDR1 DFQATT, CDR2 SNEGSKA (reference sequence). The CDR3 loop reads CSADGTYEQYF. The DNA for the CDR3 is TGCAGTGCCGACGGGACCTACGAGCAGTACTTC.

The chain uses TRBV4-1 and TRBJ1-1; D ambiguous. Between the trimmed V and J ends, which lost 0 bases and 1 base, there was a span of 6 bases. Looked up from germline, CDR1 is MGHRA and CDR2 is YSYEKL. The CDR3 is made up of 14 amino acids. The CDR3 spells CASSQDTPNTEAFF. For the CDR3, the DNA is TGCGCCAGCAGCCAAGATACTCCGAACACTGAAGCTTTCTTT.

J is TRBJ1-2 and V is TRBV27, with 8 bases matching TRBD1. Looked up from germline, CDR1 is MNHEY and CDR2 is SMNVEV (reference sequence). J was trimmed by 4 bases and V by 6 bases; bases with no gene match: 10. The CDR3 is 15 residues long. The CDR3 loop is CASSPPGQVFYGYTF. The DNA for the CDR3 is TGTGCCAGCAGCCCTCCGGGACAGGTCTTCTATGGCTACACCTTC.

The chain has TRBV4-1 and TRBJ2-4, with a possible D match to TRBD2 (5 bases). V gave up 1 base and J gave up 9 bases, with 10 bases separating them. Germline-derived CDR1 and CDR2 are MGHRA and YSYEKL. The CDR3 totals 13 residues. The CDR3 protein is CASSQGGRSIQYF. CDR3 bases: TGCGCCAGCAGCCAAGGAGGGCGCTCCATTCAGTACTTC.

The chain recombines TRBV6-5 with TRBJ2-3; no definite D call. With 5 bases removed from V and 6 bases from J, the gap between germline ends came to 9 bases. This CDR3 is 12 amino acids long. CDR1 and CDR2 (germline): MNHEY, SVGAGI. CDR3 nucleotide sequence: TGTGCCAGCAGTCCCTGGGGTGATACGCAGTATTTT. Protein: CASSPWGDTQYF.

The CDR3 sequence: CASSFERGYNEQFF. Written as DNA, the CDR3 is TGTGCCAGCAGCTTCGAACGGGGGTACAATGAGCAGTTCTTC. The gene calls are TRBV11-2 and TRBJ2-1; D might be TRBD2 (6 bases). From germline, CDR1 is SGHAT and CDR2 FQNNGV. V lost 3 bases, J lost 4 bases, and 10 bases lay in between. The length of the CDR3 is 14 residues.

This chain connects TRBV7-6 to TRBJ2-4; D is perhaps TRBD1 (7 bases). The germline V gene has CDR1 SGHVS and CDR2 FNYEAQ. The CDR3 is made up of 16 amino acids. The V end was cut by 5 bases, the J end by 3 bases, with 17 bases between. The CDR3 loop is CASSTDREEGKNIQYF. DNA for the CDR3: TGTGCCAGCAGCACCGACAGGGAGGAGGGCAAAAACATTCAGTACTTC.

Concerning this clonotype: Mismatch with germline at one junction end may stem from a read error. The chain links TRBV5-4 to TRBJ1-2; maybe TRBD1 (5 bases). Germline-derived CDR1 and CDR2 are SGHNT and YYREEE (reference sequence). This CDR3 contains 14 residues. Written as DNA, the CDR3 is TGTGCCAGCAGCTTTGAGGTAGCAGGGACCGCCTTCGCCTTC. This sequence encodes CASSFEVAGTAFAF.

This clonotype came up a few times. This sequence joins TRBV4-2 and TRBJ2-2; D is unclear. V was clipped by 0 bases and J by 6 bases, with 8 bases between them. The CDR3 runs 14 residues. The germline gives CDR1 LGHNA, CDR2 YNFKEQ. The CDR3 spells CASSQENGPGELFF. The CDR3 DNA follows: TGTGCCAGCAGCCAAGAGAATGGGCCCGGGGAGCTGTTTTTT.

The chain uses TRBV7-8 and TRBJ2-3; 8 bases align to TRBD1. Looked up from germline, CDR1 is SGHVS and CDR2 is FQNEAQ. The ends lost 4 bases at V and 0 bases at J; junction bases unmatched: 6. The CDR3 length is 16 residues. CDR3 residues: CASSSYRGTSTDTQYF. CDR3 coding DNA: TGTGCCAGCAGCTCGTACAGGGGGACTAGCACAGATACGCAGTATTTT. Full variable domain (remainder filled in from reference TRBV7-8 and TRBJ2-3): GAGVSQSPRYKVAKRGQDVALRCDPISGHVSLFWYQQALGQGPEFLTYFQNEAQLDKSGLPSDRFFAERPEGSVSTLKIQRTQQEDSAVYLCASSSYRGTSTDTQYFGPGTRLTVL.

This clonotype was found a few times. The CDR3 sequence: CSVLRQGSVPGYTF. CDR3 DNA sequence: TGCAGCGTTCTTCGACAGGGAAGTGTGCCTGGCTACACCTTC. The chain combines TRBV29-1 with TRBJ1-2; 7 bases are shared with TRBD1. CDR1 is SQVTM and CDR2 is ANQGSEA in the germline V gene. V was pared by 5 bases and J by 7 bases, with 13 bases of the junction left unmatched. The CDR3 covers 14 residues.

This clonotype was observed a handful of times. V gene TRBV11-2 combines with J gene TRBJ2-7; TRBD2 matches at 10 bases. V lost 2 bases to trimming and J lost 6 bases; unmatched junction nucleotides: 1. Germline lookup yields CDR1 SGHAT and CDR2 FQNNGV. This CDR3 comprises 13 residues. CDR3 protein: CASSLRTSGEQYF. CDR3 nucleotides: TGTGCCAGCAGCTTAAGGACTAGCGGCGAGCAGTACTTC.

The gene calls are TRBV27 and TRBJ1-5, with a weak D call TRBD1 (6 bases). Trimming left V 4 bases short and J 7 bases short, with 23 bases between. The length of the CDR3 is 17 residues. Germline V CDR1 and CDR2: MNHEY, SMNVEV (reference sequence). CDR3 sequence reads: CASSSLRTGTPGQPQHF. The DNA of the CDR3 is TGTGCCAGCAGTTCCCTGAGGACCGGGACACCGGGGCAGCCCCAGCATTTT.

The chain carries TRBV7-8 and TRBJ2-1; TRBD2 matches at 7 bases. CDR3 length equals 16 residues. The V gene end was trimmed by 1 base and the J gene end by 0 bases; junction bases not matched to a gene: 3. The germline gives CDR1 SGHVS, CDR2 FQNEAQ. The CDR3 DNA reads TGTGCCAGCAGCTTAGGCGGGAGAGGCTCCTACAATGAGCAGTTCTTC. This gives the protein CASSLGGRGSYNEQFF.

This clonotype was seen a few times. The chain uses TRBV7-9 and TRBJ1-2; D is ambiguous. This CDR3 contains 17 residues. Germline CDR1 and CDR2: SEHNR and FQNEAQ (reference sequence). The V and J ends lost 4 bases and 2 bases respectively, with 20 bases between them. CDR3 nucleotide sequence: TGTGCCAGCAGCTCCCATAAAGGGAGGGCCGAGAACTATGGCTACACCTTC. It specifies CASSSHKGRAENYGYTF. Full variable domain (rest looked up from reference TRBV7-9 and TRBJ1-2): DTGVSQNPRHKITKRGQNVTFRCDPISEHNRLYWYRQTLGQGPEFLTYFQNEAQLEKSRLLSDRFSAERPKGSFSTLEIQRTEQGDSAMYLCASSSHKGRAENYGYTFGSGTRLTVV.

The V gene is TRBV5-1, the J gene TRBJ1-2; TRBD1 aligns across 7 bases. Looked up from germline, CDR1 is SGHRS and CDR2 is YFSETQ. This CDR3 spans 15 amino acids. V gave up 2 bases and J gave up 4 bases; unmatched junction bases: 8. CDR3 in amino acids: CASSFSRDRAYGYTF. The CDR3 DNA reads TGCGCCAGCAGCTTCAGCCGGGACAGAGCCTATGGCTACACCTTC.

This clonotype was counted a few times. The rearrangement links TRBV7-6 to TRBJ2-1; 9 bases map to TRBD1. The CDR3 runs 15 residues. Trimming at V came to 5 bases and at J to 2 bases, leaving 4 bases not matched to a gene. Per germline, CDR1 SGHVS and CDR2 FNYEAQ. CDR3: CASSADRGAYNEQFF. CDR3 in DNA: TGTGCCAGCAGCGCCGACAGGGGGGCCTACAATGAGCAGTTCTTC.

The sample holds a few counts of this clonotype. The J gene is TRBJ1-5, the V gene TRBV9; 8 bases align to TRBD1. This CDR3 has 17 residues. Germline V gives CDR1 SGDLS, CDR2 YYNGEE. With V trimmed by 4 bases and J by 0 bases, 9 bases remained unmatched. CDR3 nucleotide sequence: TGTGCCAGCAGCCAGGGGACAGGACAACTTAGCAATCAGCCCCAGCATTTT. Translated: CASSQGTGQLSNQPQHF.

There are a few counts of this clonotype. This chain links TRBV6-2 or TRBV6-3 with TRBJ2-3, with D uncertain. V dropped 6 bases and J dropped 2 bases, with 6 bases sitting between them. The length of the CDR3 is 12 residues. Germline V gives CDR1 MNHEY, CDR2 SVGEGT. The CDR3 is CASRKYTDTQYF. In DNA, the CDR3 is TGTGCCAGCAGGAAATACACAGATACGCAGTATTTT.

This clonotype has only a few counts. The rearrangement joins TRBV4-1 to TRBJ1-2; no reliable D call. The CDR3 covers 16 residues. The germline V and J ends were trimmed by 1 base and 4 bases, with 16 bases remaining between them. CDR1 and CDR2 from the germline V gene are MGHRA and YSYEKL. CDR3 protein: CASSQGGGPVLYGYTF. The CDR3 nucleotides read TGCGCCAGCAGCCAAGGGGGAGGACCCGTCCTCTATGGCTACACCTTC.

This chain joins TRBV20-1 and TRBJ1-2; 7 nucleotides match TRBD1. The CDR3 covers 14 residues. V gave up 0 bases and J gave up 4 bases; unmatched junction bases: 5. The germline CDR1 and CDR2 sequences are DFQATT and SNEGSKA (reference sequence). CDR3 sequence (DNA): TGCAGTGCTAGAGAGGGCAGGGGGATCTATGGCTACACCTTC. This encodes CSAREGRGIYGYTF.